The clone carrying this T cell receptor (beta chain) was found a few times. At one end the junction does not follow the germline gene, possibly because of a read error. Total RNA extracted from each sample amounted to at least 6 micrograms. The CDR3 runs to 13 residues. The germline gives CDR1 ENHRY, CDR2 SYGVKD. It was with a sample-barcoded 5' primer and a J-beta primer mix that a second PCR of roughly 7 to 12 cycles was run. Each cDNA molecule, via a template-switch adaptor with 12 random nucleotides, was tagged. Per sample, CDR3-containing paired-end reads numbered at least 2.5 million. One entry per CDR3 protein, called by TCRdb with MiXCR from the 5' RACE reads. The table shows around 1,500,000 distinct CDR3 sequences, with 28% occurring only once. This sample is drawn from a study of blood T cells in healthy people across ages.

The specimen sequenced was blood. The TCR comes from a woman between 25 and 40 years old in good health. The chain has TRBV10-3 and TRBJ2-3; weak D call: TRBD2 (7 bases). This CDR3 is CAISAGDTGTQYF. The CDR3 DNA reads TGTGCCATCTCGGCGGGGGACACAGGTACGCAGTATTTT.